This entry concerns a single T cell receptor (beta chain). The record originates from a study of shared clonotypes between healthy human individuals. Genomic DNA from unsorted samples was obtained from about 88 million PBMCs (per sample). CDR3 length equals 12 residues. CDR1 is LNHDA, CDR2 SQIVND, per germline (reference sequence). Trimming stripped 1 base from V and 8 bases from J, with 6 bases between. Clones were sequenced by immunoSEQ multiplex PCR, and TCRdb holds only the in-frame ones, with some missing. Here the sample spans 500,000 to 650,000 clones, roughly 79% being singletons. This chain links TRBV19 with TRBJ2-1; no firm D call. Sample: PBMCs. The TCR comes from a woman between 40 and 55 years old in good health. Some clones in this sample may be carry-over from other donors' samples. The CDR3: CASSIAIDEQFF. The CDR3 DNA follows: TGTGCCAGTAGTATAGCGATCGATGAGCAGTTCTTC.